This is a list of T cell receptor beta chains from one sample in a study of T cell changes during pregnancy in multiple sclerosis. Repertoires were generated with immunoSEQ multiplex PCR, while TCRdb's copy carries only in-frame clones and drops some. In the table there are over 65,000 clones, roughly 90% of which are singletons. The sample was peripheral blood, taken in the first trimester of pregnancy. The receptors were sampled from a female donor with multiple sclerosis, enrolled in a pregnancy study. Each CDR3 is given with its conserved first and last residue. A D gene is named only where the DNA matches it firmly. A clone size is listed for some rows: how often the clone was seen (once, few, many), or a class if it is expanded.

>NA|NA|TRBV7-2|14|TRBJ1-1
CASSDGLMNTEAFF
TGTGCCAGCAGTGATGGACTAATGAACACTGAAGCTTTCTTT
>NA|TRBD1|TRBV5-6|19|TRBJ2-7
CASSLEPATDGTGSYEQYF
TGTGCCAGCAGCTTGGAACCCGCTACCGACGGGACAGGGTCCTACGAGCAGTACTTC
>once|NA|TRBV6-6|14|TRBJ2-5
CASSYLAYQETQYF
TGTGCCAGCAGTTATCTAGCGTACCAAGAGACCCAGTACTTC
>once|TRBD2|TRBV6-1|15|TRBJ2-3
CASSSIAGSTDTQYF
TGTGCCAGCAGTTCGATAGCGGGGAGCACAGATACGCAGTATTTT
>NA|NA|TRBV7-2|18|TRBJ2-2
CASSLTYGGEANTGELFF
TGTGCCAGCAGCTTAACCTACGGGGGAGAGGCGAACACCGGGGAGCTGTTTTTT
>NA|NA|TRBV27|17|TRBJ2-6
CASSSLDSNSGANVLTF
TGTGCCAGCAGTTCTCTGGACAGCAACTCTGGGGCCAACGTCCTGACTTTC
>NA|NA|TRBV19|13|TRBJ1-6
CASTRGGNSPLHF
TGTGCCAGCACTAGGGGGGGGAATTCACCCCTCCACTTT
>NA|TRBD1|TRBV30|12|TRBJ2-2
CGGTGDTGELFF
TGTGGAGGGACAGGGGACACCGGGGAGCTGTTTTTT
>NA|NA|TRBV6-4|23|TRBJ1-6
CASSDCCGRARWSVPSYNSPLHF
TGTGCCAGCAGTGACTGTTGCGGCCGCGCCCGGTGGTCGGTGCCCTCTTATAATTCACCCCTCCACTTT
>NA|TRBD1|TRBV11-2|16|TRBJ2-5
CASSLADRGRGETQYF
TGTGCCAGCAGCTTAGCCGACAGGGGGCGCGGAGAGACCCAGTACTTC
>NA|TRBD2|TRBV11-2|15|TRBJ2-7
CASSPIAGVFYEQYF
TGTGCCAGCAGCCCGATAGCGGGAGTTTTCTACGAGCAGTACTTC
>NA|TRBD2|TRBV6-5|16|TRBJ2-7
CASSYTNLAGANEQYF
TGTGCCAGCAGTTATACAAATTTAGCGGGGGCCAACGAGCAGTACTTC
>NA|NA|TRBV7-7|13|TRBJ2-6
CATAGDGANVLTF
TGTGCTACCGCAGGGGACGGGGCCAACGTCCTGACTTTC
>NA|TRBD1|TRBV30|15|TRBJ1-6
CAWSVWGQSNSPLHF
TGTGCCTGGAGTGTTTGGGGACAGAGTAATTCACCCCTCCACTTT
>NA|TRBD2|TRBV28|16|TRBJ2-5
CASSFGLAGGQETQYF
TGTGCCAGCAGTTTCGGACTAGCGGGAGGGCAAGAGACCCAGTACTTC
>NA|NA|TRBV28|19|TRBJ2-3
CASSSSYPAESRSTDTQYF
TGTGCCAGCAGTTCATCCTACCCTGCGGAAAGTCGCAGCACAGATACGCAGTATTTT
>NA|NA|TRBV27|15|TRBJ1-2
CASSPGLGDFYGYTF
TGTGCCAGCAGTCCCGGGCTCGGGGACTTCTATGGCTACACCTTC
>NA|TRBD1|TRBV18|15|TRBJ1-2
CASSPPDRDYYGYTF
TGTGCCAGCTCACCGCCGGACAGGGATTACTATGGCTACACCTTC
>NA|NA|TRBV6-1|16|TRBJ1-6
CASSGRGTTRNSPLHF
TGTGCCAGCAGTGGAAGGGGGACTACCCGGAATTCACCCCTCCACTTT
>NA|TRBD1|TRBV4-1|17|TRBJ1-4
CASSPGQGPATNEKLFF
TGCGCCAGCAGCCCTGGACAGGGTCCCGCAACTAATGAAAAACTGTTTTTT
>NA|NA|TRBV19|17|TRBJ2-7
CASSIDLETGSSYEQYF
TGTGCCAGTAGTATAGATCTAGAGACAGGCAGCTCCTACGAGCAGTACTTC
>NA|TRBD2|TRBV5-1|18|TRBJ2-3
CASGTGTGRLAGADTQYF
TGCGCCAGCGGTACCGGGACAGGACGACTAGCGGGAGCAGATACGCAGTATTTT
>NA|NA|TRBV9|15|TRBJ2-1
CASSVTGAPYNEQFF
TGTGCCAGCAGCGTAACGGGAGCACCTTACAATGAGCAGTTCTTC
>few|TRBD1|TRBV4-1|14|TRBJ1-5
CASSQNRGSQPQHF
TGCGCCAGCAGCCAAAACAGGGGCAGTCAGCCCCAGCATTTT
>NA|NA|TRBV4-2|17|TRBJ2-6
CASSQDRGAVGANVLTF
TGTGCCAGCAGCCAAGATCGGGGGGCGGTTGGGGCCAACGTCCTGACTTTC
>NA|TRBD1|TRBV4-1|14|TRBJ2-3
CASSQVRGPDTQYF
TGCGCCAGCAGCCAAGTGAGGGGGCCAGATACGCAGTATTTT
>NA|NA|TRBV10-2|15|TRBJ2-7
CASSDDTYAPYEQYF
TGCGCCAGCAGTGACGACACCTATGCCCCCTACGAGCAGTACTTC
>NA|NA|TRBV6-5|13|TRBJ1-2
CAISESAGDGYTF
TGTGCCATCAGTGAGTCTGCGGGGGATGGCTACACCTTC
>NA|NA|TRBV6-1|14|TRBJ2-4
CASSDTSLVDIQYF
TGTGCCAGCAGCGACACGTCCCTGGTAGACATTCAGTACTTC
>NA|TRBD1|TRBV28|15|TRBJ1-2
CASSDRGEVNYGYTF
TGTGCCAGCTCGGACAGGGGGGAAGTTAACTATGGCTACACCTTC
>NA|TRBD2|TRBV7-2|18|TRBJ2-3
CASSPTSGRAMGTDTQYF
TGTGCCAGCAGCCCCACTAGCGGGAGGGCCATGGGCACAGATACGCAGTATTTT
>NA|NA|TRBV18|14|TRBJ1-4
CASSQQGGSEKLFF
TGTGCCAGCTCGCAACAGGGCGGGAGTGAAAAACTGTTTTTT
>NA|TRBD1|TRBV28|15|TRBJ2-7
CASSPDRGYTYEQYF
TGTGCCAGCAGCCCAGACAGGGGATATACCTACGAGCAGTACTTC
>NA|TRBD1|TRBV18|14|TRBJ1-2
CASSPGTGIYGYTF
TGTGCCAGCTCACCAGGGACAGGGATTTATGGCTACACCTTC
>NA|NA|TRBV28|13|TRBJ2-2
CASSFSSPGELFF
TGTGCCAGCAGTTTCTCTTCCCCCGGGGAGCTGTTTTTT
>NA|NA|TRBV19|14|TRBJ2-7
CASSIGQQGYEQYF
TGTGCCAGTAGTATAGGTCAACAGGGCTACGAGCAGTACTTC
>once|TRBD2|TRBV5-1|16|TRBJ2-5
CASSFEPGGSVGTQYF
TGCGCCAGCAGCTTTGAGCCGGGAGGGTCCGTCGGGACCCAGTACTTC
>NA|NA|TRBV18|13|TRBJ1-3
CAIAPTPGNTIYF
TGTGCCATCGCACCCACACCAGGAAACACCATATATTTT
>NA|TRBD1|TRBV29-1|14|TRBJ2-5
CSAMTGGAGETQYF
TGCAGCGCCATGACAGGGGGCGCGGGGGAGACCCAGTACTTC
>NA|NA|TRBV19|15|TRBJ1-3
CASSIENSSGNTIYF
TGTGCCAGTAGTATAGAGAACAGCTCTGGAAACACCATATATTTT
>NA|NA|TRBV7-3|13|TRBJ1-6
CASSLNMAGVLHF
TGTGCCAGCAGCTTAAACATGGCGGGCGTCCTCCACTTT
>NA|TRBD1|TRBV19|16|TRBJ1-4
CASRTTGVGANEKLFF
TGTGCCAGTAGGACTACAGGGGTAGGGGCTAATGAAAAACTGTTTTTT
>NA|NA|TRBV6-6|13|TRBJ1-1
CASSLGLNTEAFF
TGTGCCAGCAGTCTTGGCCTGAACACTGAAGCTTTCTTT
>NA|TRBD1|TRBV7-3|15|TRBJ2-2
CASSLLGQGAGELFF
TGTGCCAGCAGCTTACTCGGCCAGGGGGCCGGGGAGCTGTTTTTT
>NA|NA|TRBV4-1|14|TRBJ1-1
CASSQLDRNTEAFF
TGCGCCAGCAGCCAATTGGACAGGAACACTGAAGCTTTCTTT
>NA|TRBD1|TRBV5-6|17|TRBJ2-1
CASSPMATGTHYNEQFF
TGTGCCAGCAGCCCGATGGCGACAGGGACCCACTACAATGAGCAGTTCTTC
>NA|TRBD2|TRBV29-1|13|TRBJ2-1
CSVGREAYNEQFF
TGCAGCGTTGGCCGGGAGGCCTACAATGAGCAGTTCTTC
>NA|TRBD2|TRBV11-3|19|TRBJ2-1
CASSLDLTSGGAGYNEQFF
TGTGCCAGCAGCTTAGATCTGACTAGCGGGGGGGCTGGGTATAATGAGCAGTTCTTC
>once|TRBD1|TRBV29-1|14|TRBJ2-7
CSVENRDRELEQYF
TGCAGCGTCGAAAACCGGGACAGGGAATTAGAGCAGTACTTC
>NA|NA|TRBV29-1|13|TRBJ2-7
CSVGETYGSEQYF
TGCAGCGTTGGGGAGACATACGGAAGCGAGCAGTACTTC
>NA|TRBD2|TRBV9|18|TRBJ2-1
CASSVEMSGLAGGDEQFF
TGTGCCAGCAGCGTAGAGATGAGCGGACTAGCGGGAGGTGATGAGCAGTTCTTC